This TCR beta chain was recovered during a study of T cell changes during pregnancy in multiple sclerosis (dated by TCRdb to the late 2010s). In terms of the full investigation: The study examined how the T cell repertoire changed over the course of pregnancy in women with multiple sclerosis.

Comments on this clone: No cognate antigen has been identified for it. One base away there is no much larger clone; base qualities are not given.

Library preparation employed the immunoSEQ multiplex PCR assay. This immuneACCESS table, as held by TCRdb, lists in-frame sequences with V and J called but not all clones. Of the missing ones, under half trace to an unresolved V gene in checked studies; the others have no known cause. The sample yields about 100,000 clones; roughly 90% were counted once. The ten largest clones represent just under 2% of the sample. Sample: peripheral blood, taken after pregnancy. This TCR was recovered from a female donor with multiple sclerosis, enrolled in a pregnancy study.

The DNA is TGTGCCAGCAGCTTAAGTCCCACAGGGGTGGCCTACAATGAGCAGTTCTTC. This is translated as CASSLSPTGVAYNEQFF. The chain uses TRBV7-9 and TRBJ2-1, with 7 central nucleotides matching TRBD1. The cysteine opens and the phenylalanine closes a CDR3 of 17 amino acids. Only the CDR3 DNA is retained, 51 bases long and in frame from the first base. Compared with germline, V lacks 2 bases and J lacks 2 bases; bases without a gene match: 9. Looking up the germline V gene (reference sequence) yields CDR1 SEHNR and CDR2 FQNEAQ. With all but the CDR3 taken from the reference TRBV7-9 and TRBJ2-1 genes, the full variable domain is: DTGVSQNPRHKITKRGQNVTFRCDPISEHNRLYWYRQTLGQGPEFLTYFQNEAQLEKSRLLSDRFSAERPKGSFSTLEIQRTEQGDSAMYLCASSLSPTGVAYNEQFFGPGTRLTVL.